This T cell receptor beta chain stems from a study of cytomegalovirus exposure and HLA in healthy donors (dated by TCRdb to between 2016 and 2019). In terms of the full investigation: In an earlier analysis of some 550 of the donors, about 260 Gb of sequence data and approximately 120 million unique TCR beta sequences from approximately 180 million T cells were reported. The study profiled the T cell repertoires of 666 subjects by immunosequencing and related them to cytomegalovirus serostatus. In an earlier analysis of roughly 600 of the donors, high-throughput TCR beta sequencing was used to judge whether each TCR beta V gene segment behaved as functional or pseudogenic. To predict cytomegalovirus infection status, the study combined high-throughput TCR immunosequencing, statistical association of individual TCRs with disease status, and machine learning. Five DR-DQ haplotypes were handled as single units for association and clustering, since linkage in the cohort was strong. Rather than drawing on any new phenotypic data, the later analysis identified candidate immune exposures from TCR beta sequences and the way those sequences occurred across donors. Alongside the repertoire data, information on donor age, sex, ethnicity and CMV serostatus was compiled. Of the approximately 400 genotyped donors, approximately 83% fell in the genetic ancestry cluster associated with self-reported Caucasian donors. A later genetic analysis took genome-wide SNP genotypes for about 65% of the roughly 670 donors and used that subset as a discovery cohort. The number of donors typed differed by locus, with roughly 629-640 for A, B, C, DRB1 and DQB1, approximately 500 for DQA1, 600 to 610 for DPA1, and 450 to 480 for DPB1. Across about 370 genotyped donors of the cohort, an average of about 200,000 unique TCR beta nucleotide sequences per donor were sequenced, and 15% to 20% of those sequences were non-productive. An early release covering around 630 HLA-typed donors comprised about 290 gigabases of sequencing data and around 80 million unique TCR sequences. Besides the first cohort of roughly 700 subjects, a separate validation cohort made up of about 120 different subjects was used. HLA typing included class I and class II loci at four-digit resolution. The study aimed to test whether cataloging public T cell receptors could reveal signatures of past pathogen exposure. To study patterns of TCR occurrence, a later analysis re-analyzed previously published TCR beta repertoires from 600 to 750 donors and added high-resolution HLA genotyping. All discovery cohort repertoires had been generated on a single sequencing platform. Summary of the overall study and its limitations: The study gave a list of about 160 TCR beta chains associated with cytomegalovirus. Most TCR sequences were seen in very few donors, while some public TCRs were found in many individuals. A few of the identified cytomegalovirus-associated TCR beta chains were confirmed in vitro to be specific for cytomegalovirus antigens. A later analysis found that TCR association rates varied across HLA loci, with DRB1 alleles showing the most associated TCRs and HLA-C alleles the fewest. Compared with the roughly 600-donor mean, donors in an Asian-associated ancestry cluster had fewer N-insertions in productive TCRs, according to a later genetic analysis. A later analysis reported that several top co-occurrence clusters appeared linked to parvovirus B19, influenza, CMV and Epstein-Barr virus. Roughly uniform sequencing depth across donors was assumed in presence/absence analyses, although this assumption may not hold. Specific HLA alleles were associated with 15,000 to 20,000 TCR beta sequences at a false discovery rate of 0.05 in a later analysis. Broadly in line with IMGT annotations, most TCR beta V segments showed up in productive rearrangements about 87% or about 30% of the time in an earlier analysis of about 500 of the donors. Because counts were too low, under 20 rarely observed V segments, including chromosome 9 orphons, were left out of the earlier analysis of 587 of the donors. Correlated functional status among segregating V segments might be attributable to linkage disequilibrium, but an unknown experimental factor could not be ruled out. The only immune exposure information available for the cohort was CMV serostatus. The 87-base-pair reads could not distinguish some IMGT-functional V segments, including TRBV6-2 and TRBV6-3, so those segments were excluded. Because some donors lacked HLA typing at each locus, the association tests relied only on the typed subset. Assigning TCR associations to individual alleles was difficult when HLA alleles, especially DR and DQ, strongly co-occurred. A cluster of highly shared sequence variants was judged likely to represent a technical artifact of the sequencing pipeline. Most CMV-associated TCR beta chains appeared to be HLA-restricted in a later analysis, and the HLA associations seemed to be driven largely by CMV exposure. An association between a missense DCLRE1C variant and V-gene and J-gene trimming of TCR beta chains was found in a later genetic analysis and replicated in an independent cohort. It was suggested by the authors that the approach could potentially be generalized to other disease states and immunological phenotypes. A later analysis found that HLA-associated TCR beta chains were more clonally expanded and had lower generation probabilities than equally common non-associated chains. In this cohort, only TCR beta chains were sequenced, and detectable features were limited by the absence of alpha or paired-chain data. The classifier was reported to diagnose cytomegalovirus status with high specificity and sensitivity in both the original and validation cohorts. A further reported finding was that TCR beta sequences accurately predicted the HLA-A and HLA-B alleles for most subjects in the first cohort.

Library preparation used the immunoSEQ multiplex PCR assay. For the multiplex PCR, a mixture combining 60 forward primers for TCR Vbeta segments and 13 reverse primers for TCR Jbeta segments was used. The CDR3 region of rearranged TCR beta genes was amplified from genomic DNA with a multiplex PCR assay. Amplified TCR beta libraries were sequenced as 87-base-pair reads on the Illumina HiSeq System. For the original study's pipeline: A later analysis tallied 80 million to 95 million unique TCR beta chains across the 610 or so repertoires, and about 12 million of those chains were shared by two or more donors. A nearest-neighbor algorithm error-corrected the raw reads and collapsed the reads into unique sequences, merging closely related sequences to remove PCR and sequencing errors. V, D and J gene segments were assigned by aligning CDR3 sequences to IMGT reference sequences. For a sequence to be retained, a match of at least six nucleotides was required to both a V gene segment and a J gene segment. Rearrangements were called productive when the CDR3 lacked stop codons and stayed in frame with V and J; all others were non-productive. Following IMGT convention, CDR3 was defined as the stretch from the second conserved V-encoded cysteine up to the conserved J-encoded phenylalanine. The earlier analysis of fewer than 700 of the donors excluded sequences that lacked an unambiguous match to a single V gene segment. In an earlier analysis of 587 of the donors, a V segment was called functional when productive rearrangements were above 56.7%, and segregating when the standard deviation between donors exceeded 5%. A statistical classification framework was built to diagnose cytomegalovirus status from the catalog of TCR beta chain sequences. In a later analysis, TCR nucleotide sequences were compared against IMGT/GENE-DB human TR gene sequences so that V and J genes could be assigned. In a later analysis, CDR3 sequences and most-parsimonious VDJ recombination scenarios were assigned using the TCRdist pipeline. In a later analysis, every TCR beta chain was defined by the combination of its CDR3 amino acid sequence and its V-gene family, and reads without a unique V-gene family were dropped. A later analysis removed 550 to 650 highly shared, low-generation-probability nucleotide sequences to deal with suspected cross-contamination and a sequencing artifact. For each public chain, a later analysis derived a clonal expansion index from normalized ranks of inferred template counts within each repertoire. A later analysis computed generation probabilities with a VDJ recombination model fitted to out-of-frame rearrangements, and checked the results against IGoR. A later analysis scored TCR-TCR, TCR-HLA and TCR-CMV co-occurrence with hypergeometric tests, applying a repertoire-size bias correction to TCR pairs. A later analysis estimated false discovery rates by permuting HLA or CMV assignments 20 times. In a later analysis, co-occurring TCRs were grouped using DBSCAN, with TCRdist sequence similarity added in when clustering inside HLA-allele-positive subsets. Repertoires with fewer than 30,000 or more than 120,000 public chains were left out of co-occurrence clustering, as were about five repertoires with anomalous nucleotide sharing. The table was pulled from immuneACCESS by TCRdb, which kept in-frame rearrangements only. Such tables lose some clones; where checked, under half of the loss comes from unresolved V genes, and the rest has no known cause. The D gene and trimming were derived from the DNA, and the V and J assignments and clone size from that table. The sample table contains 140,000 or so clones; only one count was recorded for approximately 86% of them. The top ten clonotypes cover 0.45% to 0.6% of the sample.

Remarks on this clone: Its antigen remains unidentified. No base quality information exists; no much larger clone differs at one position.

CDR1 and CDR2 were assigned from the germline V gene (reference sequence) as SGHAT and FQDESV. V is cut by 8 bases and J by 2 bases, and the space between the germline ends is 15 bases. From cysteine to phenylalanine, the CDR3 is 14 amino acids long. Just CDR3 DNA is preserved here, 42 bases in frame from base 1. The cohort comprised 550 to 700 healthy bone marrow donors. At the time of sampling, every cohort member was nominally healthy, though immune exposures that went unrecorded were likely present. The donor tested CMV seronegative, placing the donor among the 350 to 400 seronegative members of the cohort. Each donor provided a peripheral blood sample, and peripheral blood mononuclear cells were used for TCR beta sequencing. Genomic DNA was extracted from the blood cell samples with the Qiagen DNeasy Blood Extraction Kit.

Sequencing was performed on PBMCs. This receptor was identified in a woman aged 35 to 49 in good health and CMV-seronegative. Recombination joined TRBV11-1 with TRBJ2-5, and possibly TRBD1, on 5 matching bases. Here is the DNA: TGTGCCAGCCAAGCCAGGGAACATCAAGAGACCCAGTACTTC. It translates to CASQAREHQETQYF.